This record covers a single TCR beta chain. Produced via immunoSEQ multiplex PCR; TCRdb's table is partial and in-frame only. The sample yields approximately 160,000 clones, roughly 94% seen once. This record belongs to a study of control samples from healthy donors and cancer patients. The sequenced material came from blood. The clonotype originates from a young woman in good health.

CDR3 nucleotide sequence: TGTGCCAGCAGTCTGGACACCCCGAGCTCCTACGAGCAGTACTTC. It yields the protein CASSLDTPSSYEQYF. The J gene is TRBJ2-7, the V gene TRBV6-5; tentative D call: TRBD1 (5 bases). The CDR3 spans 15 residues. V gave up 5 bases and J gave up 0 bases, with 14 bases separating them. Germline CDR1 reads MNHEY; CDR2 reads SVGAGI.